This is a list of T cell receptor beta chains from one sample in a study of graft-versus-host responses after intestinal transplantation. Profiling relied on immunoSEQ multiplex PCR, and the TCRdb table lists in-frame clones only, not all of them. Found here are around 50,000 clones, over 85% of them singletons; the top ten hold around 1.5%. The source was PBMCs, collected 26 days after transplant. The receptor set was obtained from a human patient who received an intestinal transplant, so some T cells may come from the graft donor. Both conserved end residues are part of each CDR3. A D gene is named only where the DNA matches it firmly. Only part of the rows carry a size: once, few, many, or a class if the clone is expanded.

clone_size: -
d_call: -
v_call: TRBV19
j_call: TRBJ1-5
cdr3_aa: CASSIDRSSSNQPQHF
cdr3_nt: TGTGCCAGTAGTATAGATCGGTCGTCATCCAATCAGCCCCAGCATTTT

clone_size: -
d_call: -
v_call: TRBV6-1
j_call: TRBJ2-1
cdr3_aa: CASNLRGDNEQFF
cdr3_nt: TGTGCCAGCAATCTCAGGGGTGACAATGAGCAGTTCTTC

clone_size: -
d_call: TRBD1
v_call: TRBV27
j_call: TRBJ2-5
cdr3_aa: CASSLYRGETQYF
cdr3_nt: TGTGCCAGCAGTTTATACAGGGGTGAGACCCAGTACTTC

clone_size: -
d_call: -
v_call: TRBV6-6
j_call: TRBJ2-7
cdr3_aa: CASSYSRGDEQYF
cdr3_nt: TGTGCCAGCAGTTACTCGAGAGGTGACGAGCAGTACTTC

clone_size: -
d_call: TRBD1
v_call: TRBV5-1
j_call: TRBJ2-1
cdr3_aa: CASSISGGAHNEQFF
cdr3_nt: TGCGCCAGCAGCATCTCAGGGGGCGCCCACAATGAGCAGTTCTTC

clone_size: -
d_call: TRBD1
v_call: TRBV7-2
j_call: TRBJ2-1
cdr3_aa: CASSLGVDRVQFF
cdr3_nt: TGTGCCAGCAGCTTAGGAGTGGACAGGGTGCAGTTCTTC

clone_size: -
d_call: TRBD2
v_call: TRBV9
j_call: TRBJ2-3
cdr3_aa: CASSPRSGEADTQYF
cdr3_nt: TGTGCCAGCAGCCCTAGGAGCGGGGAGGCAGATACGCAGTATTTT

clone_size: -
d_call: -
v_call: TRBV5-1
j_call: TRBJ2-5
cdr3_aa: CASSLGAEETQYF
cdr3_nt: TGCGCCAGCAGCTTGGGGGCAGAAGAGACCCAGTACTTC

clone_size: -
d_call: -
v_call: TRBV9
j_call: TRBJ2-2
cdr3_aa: CASSVAGEQYTGELFF
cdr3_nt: TGTGCCAGCAGCGTAGCGGGGGAGCAATACACCGGGGAGCTGTTTTTT

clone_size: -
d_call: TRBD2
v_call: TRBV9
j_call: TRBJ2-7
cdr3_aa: CASSPDTGLAGGYEQYF
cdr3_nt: TGTGCCAGCAGCCCTGACACGGGACTAGCGGGAGGATACGAGCAGTACTTC

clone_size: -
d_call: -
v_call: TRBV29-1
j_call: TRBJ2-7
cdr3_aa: CSIGGESYEQYF
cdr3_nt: TGCAGCATAGGGGGGGAAAGCTACGAGCAGTACTTC

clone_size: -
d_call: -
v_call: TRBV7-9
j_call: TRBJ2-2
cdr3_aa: CASSPEMNTGELFF
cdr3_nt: TGTGCCAGCAGCCCTGAGATGAACACCGGGGAGCTGTTTTTT

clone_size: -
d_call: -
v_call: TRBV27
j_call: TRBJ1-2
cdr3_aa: CASSYRSGNYGYTF
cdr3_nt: TGTGCCAGCAGTTACCGGTCAGGGAACTATGGCTACACCTTC

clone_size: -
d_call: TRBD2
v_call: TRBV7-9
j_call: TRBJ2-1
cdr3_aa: CASSPTREMTSGGFNEQFF
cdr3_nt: TGTGCCAGCAGCCCGACGAGAGAAATGACTAGCGGGGGATTTAATGAGCAGTTCTTC

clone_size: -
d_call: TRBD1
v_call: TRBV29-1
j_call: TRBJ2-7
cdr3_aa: CSVEVPDRGGIYEQYF
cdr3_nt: TGCAGCGTTGAAGTTCCCGACAGGGGTGGAATTTACGAGCAGTACTTC

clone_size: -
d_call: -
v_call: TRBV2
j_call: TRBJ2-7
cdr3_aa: CASSERGGGYEQYF
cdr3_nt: TGTGCCAGCAGTGAACGTGGGGGAGGATACGAGCAGTACTTC

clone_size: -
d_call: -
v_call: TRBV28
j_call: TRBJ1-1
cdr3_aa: CASSFMQGPEAFF
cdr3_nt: TGTGCCAGCAGTTTTATGCAGGGGCCTGAAGCTTTCTTT

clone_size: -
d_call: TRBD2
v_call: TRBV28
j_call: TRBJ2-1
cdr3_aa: CASQLAGSSYNEQFF
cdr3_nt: TGTGCCAGTCAACTAGCGGGAAGCTCCTACAATGAGCAGTTCTTC

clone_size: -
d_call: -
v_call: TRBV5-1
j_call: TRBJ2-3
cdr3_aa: CASSSGDTQYF
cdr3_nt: TGCGCCAGCAGCTCGGGGGATACGCAGTATTTT

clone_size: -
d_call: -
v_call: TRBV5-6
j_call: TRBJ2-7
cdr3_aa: CASSLGRSGEQYF
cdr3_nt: TGTGCCAGCAGCCTCGGTCGTTCGGGAGAGCAGTACTTC

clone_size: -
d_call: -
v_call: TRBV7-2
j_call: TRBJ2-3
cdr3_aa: CASSLHQGFTDTQYF
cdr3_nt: TGTGCCAGCAGCTTACACCAGGGGTTCACAGATACGCAGTATTTT

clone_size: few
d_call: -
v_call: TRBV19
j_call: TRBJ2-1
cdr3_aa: CASRLVGYNEQFF
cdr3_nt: TGTGCCAGCCGACTAGTCGGCTACAATGAGCAGTTCTTC

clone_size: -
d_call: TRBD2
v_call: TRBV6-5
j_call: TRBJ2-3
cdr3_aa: CASSQWAGGTDTQYF
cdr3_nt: TGTGCCAGCAGTCAGTGGGCGGGGGGCACAGATACGCAGTATTTT

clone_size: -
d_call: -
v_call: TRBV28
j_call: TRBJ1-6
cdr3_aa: CASSFNRRGYNSPLHF
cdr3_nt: TGTGCCAGCAGTTTCAACCGGAGGGGATATAATTCACCCCTCCACTTT

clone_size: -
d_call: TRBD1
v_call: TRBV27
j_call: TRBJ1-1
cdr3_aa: CASQSEGAGSEHTEAFF
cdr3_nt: TGTGCCAGCCAATCGGAGGGGGCGGGAAGTGAGCACACTGAAGCTTTCTTT

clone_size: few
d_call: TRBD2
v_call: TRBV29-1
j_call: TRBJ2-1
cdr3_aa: CSVLARGGLNEQFF
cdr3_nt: TGCAGCGTTCTAGCCCGGGGGGGCTTAAATGAGCAGTTCTTC

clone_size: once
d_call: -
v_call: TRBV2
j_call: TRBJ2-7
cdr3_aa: CASSPSGGQYF
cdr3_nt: TGTGCCAGCAGTCCTTCAGGTGGGCAGTACTTC

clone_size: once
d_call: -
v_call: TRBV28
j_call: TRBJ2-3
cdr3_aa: CASSQGPVNTQYF
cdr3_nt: TGTGCCAGCAGCCAGGGGCCCGTGAATACGCAGTATTTT

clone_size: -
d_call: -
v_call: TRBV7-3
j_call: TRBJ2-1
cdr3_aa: CASSLDRTAEQFF
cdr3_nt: TGTGCCAGCAGCTTAGACAGGACTGCTGAGCAGTTCTTC

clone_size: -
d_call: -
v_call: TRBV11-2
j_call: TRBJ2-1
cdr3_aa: CASSFQGAPYNEQFF
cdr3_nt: TGTGCCAGCAGCTTTCAAGGGGCCCCCTACAATGAGCAGTTCTTC

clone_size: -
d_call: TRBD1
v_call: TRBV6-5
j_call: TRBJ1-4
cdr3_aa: CASSYTDRGGEKLFF
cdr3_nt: TGTGCCAGCAGTTACACTGACAGGGGAGGTGAAAAACTGTTTTTT

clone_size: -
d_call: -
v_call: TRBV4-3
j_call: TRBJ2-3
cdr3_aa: CASSQEAVRGTDTQYF
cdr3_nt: TGCGCCAGCAGCCAAGAGGCGGTGAGGGGCACAGATACGCAGTATTTT

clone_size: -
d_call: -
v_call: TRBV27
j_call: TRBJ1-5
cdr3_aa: CASSLQGIDQPQHF
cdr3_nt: TGTGCCAGCAGTTTACAGGGAATCGACCAGCCCCAGCATTTT

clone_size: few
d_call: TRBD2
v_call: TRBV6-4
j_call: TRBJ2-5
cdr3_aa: CASSDSGLAGGETQYF
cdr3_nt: TGTGCCAGCAGTGACTCGGGACTAGCGGGAGGAGAGACCCAGTACTTC

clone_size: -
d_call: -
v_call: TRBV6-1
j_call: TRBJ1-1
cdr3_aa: CASSEKTPNTEAFF
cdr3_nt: TGTGCCAGCAGTGAAAAGACACCCAACACTGAAGCTTTCTTT

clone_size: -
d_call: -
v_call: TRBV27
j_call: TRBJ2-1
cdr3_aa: CASSLAGSYNEQFF
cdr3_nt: TGTGCCAGCAGTTTAGCGGGCTCCTACAATGAGCAGTTCTTC

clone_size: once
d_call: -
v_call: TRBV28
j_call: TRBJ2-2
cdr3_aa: CASSGGTALYTGELFF
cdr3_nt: TGTGCCAGCAGTGGTGGGACTGCGCTGTACACCGGGGAGCTGTTTTTT

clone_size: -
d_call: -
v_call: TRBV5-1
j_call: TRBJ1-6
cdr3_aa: CASSPNRDSPLHF
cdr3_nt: TGCGCCAGCAGTCCGAACAGGGATTCACCCCTCCACTTT

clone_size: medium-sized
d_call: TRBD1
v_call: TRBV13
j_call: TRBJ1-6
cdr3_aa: CASSTRDRGNNSPLHF
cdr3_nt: TGTGCCAGCAGCACCCGGGACAGGGGAAACAATTCACCCCTCCACTTT

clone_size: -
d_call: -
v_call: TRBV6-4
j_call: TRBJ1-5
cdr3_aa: CASSPSFGNQPQHF
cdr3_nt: TGTGCCAGCAGTCCCTCGTTCGGCAATCAGCCCCAGCATTTT

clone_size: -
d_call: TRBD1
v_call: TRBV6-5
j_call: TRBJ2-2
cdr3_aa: CASRGQGGELFF
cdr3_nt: TGTGCCAGCAGGGGACAGGGAGGGGAGCTGTTTTTT

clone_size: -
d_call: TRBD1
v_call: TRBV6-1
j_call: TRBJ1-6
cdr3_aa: CASILRTGYNSPLHF
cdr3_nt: TGTGCCAGCATCCTACGGACAGGCTATAATTCACCCCTCCACTTT

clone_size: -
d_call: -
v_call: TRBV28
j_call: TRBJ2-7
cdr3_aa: CASSPLGSYEQYF
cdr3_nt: TGTGCCAGCAGCCCCTTGGGGAGCTACGAGCAGTACTTC

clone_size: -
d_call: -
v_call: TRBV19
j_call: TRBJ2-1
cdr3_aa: CASDLGGGTGYNEQFF
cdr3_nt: TGTGCCAGCGACTTGGGGGGGGGCACGGGATACAATGAGCAGTTCTTC

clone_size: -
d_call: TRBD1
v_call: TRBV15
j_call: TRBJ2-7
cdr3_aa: CATSRDSGTGHEQYF
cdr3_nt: TGTGCCACCAGCAGAGATTCCGGGACAGGGCACGAGCAGTACTTC

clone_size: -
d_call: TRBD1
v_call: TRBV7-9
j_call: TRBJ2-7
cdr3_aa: CASSLTGANYEQYF
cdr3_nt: TGTGCCAGCAGCTTGACAGGGGCGAATTACGAGCAGTACTTC

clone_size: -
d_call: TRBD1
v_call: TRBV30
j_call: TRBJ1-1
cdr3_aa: CAWSPGTVNTEAFF
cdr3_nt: TGTGCCTGGAGCCCCGGGACAGTGAACACTGAAGCTTTCTTT